This entry features one T cell receptor (beta chain) sequence. No antigen is known for it. One junction end does not reproduce the germline sequence, and a read error may be involved. A modified ARM-PCR protocol with three rounds of nested PCR amplified TCRbeta. TCRdb fed the multiplex PCR reads into MiXCR, producing one record per CDR3 protein. The profile covers approximately 90,000 distinct CDR3 sequences, with approximately 73% appearing a single time and just over 20% taken by the ten largest. This specimen comes from a study of tumor and adjacent non-tumor tissue in lung cancer. Overall study findings and caveats: Tumor repertoires had a smaller top 100 clone share than normal lung. Tumor tissue had significantly higher TCR diversity than normal lung.

This sample's RNA came from whole unsorted tissue. More than 3 cm separated this lung sample from the edge of the tumor. The CDR3 spans 12 residues. The germline V gene has CDR1 SGHRS and CDR2 YFSETQ. Specimen: distant non-tumor lung tissue. The receptor's source is a woman between 45 and 65 years old with non-small cell lung cancer. This chain connects TRBV5-1 to TRBJ2-7; D gene ambiguous. The CDR3 bases are TGCGCCAGCAGCTTGGACACCTCCGAACAGTACTTT. As protein: CASSLDTSEQYF.